This is a list of T cell receptor beta chains from one sample in a study of shared clonotypes between healthy human individuals. The data were produced by immunoSEQ multiplex PCR, yet TCRdb's version contains in-frame clones alone and is incomplete. The sample shows hundreds of thousands of clones, nearly 95% of them seen only once. The sequenced sample was naive CD8+ T cells sorted from blood. The receptor source for this set is a man under 40 in good health. The CDR3 runs from the conserved cysteine through the conserved F or W. Each record gives: J gene, V gene, clone size, D gene, CDR3 DNA, CDR3 protein. The D gene is left open where the match is weak. Size values are once, few and many counts, or a class for expanded clones, and some rows have none.

TRBJ1-1 | TRBV27 | NA | NA | TGTGCCAGCAGTCCCGGCTCGAGGAACACTGAAGCTTTCTTT | CASSPGSRNTEAFF
TRBJ2-6 | TRBV25-1 | once | NA | TGTGCCAGCAGTGAAGGAGGGTCTGGGGCCAACGTCCTGACTTTC | CASSEGGSGANVLTF
TRBJ2-3 | TRBV29-1 | NA | TRBD2 | TGCAGCGTTGAAGCGGCGGGGACTAGCGGGGTCATAGATACGCAGTATTTT | CSVEAAGTSGVIDTQYF
TRBJ2-7 | TRBV5-1 | NA | TRBD2 | TGCGCCAGCAGCCTCTCGACGGGACTAGCAGCTTACGAGCAGTACTTC | CASSLSTGLAAYEQYF
TRBJ2-1 | TRBV7-6 | NA | NA | TGTGCCAGCAGCCCGCCGGGGCCCATCAATGAGCAGTTCTTC | CASSPPGPINEQFF
TRBJ2-1 | TRBV5-1 | NA | TRBD1 | TGCGCCAGCAGCGTGTCGGACAGGGGGGTCAATGAGCAGTTCTTC | CASSVSDRGVNEQFF
TRBJ2-5 | TRBV19 | NA | NA | TGTGCCAGTAGTGGTGAAGGGATTAGAGAGACCCAGTACTTC | CASSGEGIRETQYF
TRBJ2-1 | TRBV14 | once | TRBD2 | TGTGCCAGCAGCCAAGCACAGAGGACTAGCGGATATTACAATGAGCAGTTCTTC | CASSQAQRTSGYYNEQFF
TRBJ2-1 | TRBV29-1 | NA | TRBD2 | TGCAGCGTTGAAGCTGCGACTAGCGGGAGCGATTATGAGCAGTTCTTC | CSVEAATSGSDYEQFF
TRBJ2-1 | TRBV2 | NA | TRBD1 | TGTGCCAGTCGACAGGGAGACAATGAGCAGTTCTTC | CASRQGDNEQFF
TRBJ2-5 | TRBV4-3 | NA | TRBD2 | TGCGCCAGCAGCCAAGATTTCGCGGCTAGCGGGAGGGAAGAGACCCAGTACTTC | CASSQDFAASGREETQYF
TRBJ2-1 | TRBV4-1 | NA | NA | TGCGCCAGCAGCCAAGCTTACAATGAGCAGTTCTTC | CASSQAYNEQFF
TRBJ2-1 | TRBV6-5 | NA | NA | TGTGCCAGCAGGGAGCAGAGCTCCTACAATGAGCAGTTCTTC | CASREQSSYNEQFF
TRBJ1-5 | TRBV27 | NA | NA | TGTGCCAGCAGTCCCATAGGGGGACCCTTTAATCAGCCCCAGCATTTT | CASSPIGGPFNQPQHF
TRBJ1-5 | TRBV29-1 | NA | NA | TGCAGCGTGATTTCCGTCGGAAATCAGCCCCAGCATTTT | CSVISVGNQPQHF
TRBJ2-1 | TRBV7-9 | once | NA | TGTGCCAGCAGCTCCAGGGTTTCCCTTTTGGAGCAGTTCTTC | CASSSRVSLLEQFF
TRBJ2-1 | TRBV7-3 | NA | TRBD2 | TGTGCCAGCAGCACCACTAGCGGACCATTTAATGAGCAGTTCTTC | CASSTTSGPFNEQFF
TRBJ2-7 | TRBV5-1 | NA | NA | TGCGCCAGCAGCTTGGATCGCTTGGACAGATCATTCATCTACGAGCAGTACTTC | CASSLDRLDRSFIYEQYF
TRBJ2-5 | TRBV6-1 | NA | NA | TGTGCCAGCAGTGGCCCCGGGCCAAAAGAGACCCAGTACTTC | CASSGPGPKETQYF
TRBJ2-7 | TRBV15 | NA | NA | TGTGCCACCAGCAGGGCACGGGACGGAATTTACGAGCAGTACTTC | CATSRARDGIYEQYF
TRBJ1-1 | TRBV19 | once | NA | TGTGCCAGTAGTATAGGACAGCTTGAAGCTTTCTTT | CASSIGQLEAFF
TRBJ2-1 | TRBV19 | NA | NA | TGTGCCAGTAGTATCCTGCCCGTGGGGTTCAATGAGCAGTTCTTC | CASSILPVGFNEQFF
TRBJ1-5 | TRBV2 | once | NA | TGTGCCAGCAGGACGGGTTATAGCAATCAGCCCCAGCATTTT | CASRTGYSNQPQHF